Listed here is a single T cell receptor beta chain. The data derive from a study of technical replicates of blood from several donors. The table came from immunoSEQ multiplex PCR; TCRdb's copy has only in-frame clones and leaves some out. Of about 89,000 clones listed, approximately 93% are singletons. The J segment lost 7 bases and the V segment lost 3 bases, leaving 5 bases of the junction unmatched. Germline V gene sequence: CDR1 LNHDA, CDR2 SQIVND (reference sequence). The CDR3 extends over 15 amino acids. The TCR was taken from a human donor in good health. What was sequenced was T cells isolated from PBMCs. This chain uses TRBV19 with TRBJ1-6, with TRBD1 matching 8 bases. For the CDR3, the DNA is TGTGCCAGTAGTATCGACAGGGGTGAAAATTCACCCCTCCACTTT. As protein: CASSIDRGENSPLHF.